Listed below are T cell receptor beta chains from one sample, sequenced in a study of identical twins. Each CDR3 protein gets one entry after TCRdb re-called the 5' RACE reads with MiXCR. This table holds hundreds of thousands of distinct CDR3 sequences, around 12% found once. A further study also used this sample, focusing on yellow fever vaccine responses in identical twins.

The specimen was PBMCs. The receptor set was obtained from a woman aged 18-30 years in good health. CDR3s include the opening cysteine and the closing phenylalanine or tryptophan. D genes are given only for firm matches. Some rows have no size entry. The others give once, few or many, or a class for an expanded clone.

V,size,D,J,CDR3,DNA
TRBV15,.,TRBD2,TRBJ2-5,CATSSLGEGSGRQVETQYF,TGTGCCACCAGCAGCCTCGGAGAGGGGAGCGGGAGGCAGGTGGAGACCCAGTACTTC
TRBV20-1,.,.,TRBJ2-7,CSARGLKGIYEQYF,TGCAGTGCTAGGGGTTTAAAAGGAATCTACGAGCAGTACTTC
TRBV5-6,few,.,TRBJ2-1,CASSHDSIWFF,TGTGCCAGCAGCCATGACTCTATATGGTTCTTC
TRBV10-3,.,TRBD2,TRBJ2-3,CAISSGLASTDTQYF,TGTGCCATCAGTTCGGGACTAGCATCCACAGATACGCAGTATTTT
TRBV28,.,.,TRBJ2-1,CASPRGNEQFF,TGTGCCAGCCCCAGGGGAAATGAGCAGTTCTTC
TRBV20-1,many,.,TRBJ2-2,CSARAIVDGDTGELFF,TGCAGTGCTAGAGCAATAGTTGACGGAGACACCGGGGAGCTGTTTTTT
TRBV19,few,.,TRBJ2-4,CASSRVLVAKNIQYF,TGTGCCAGTAGTAGGGTCTTAGTAGCCAAAAACATTCAGTACTTC
TRBV29-1,.,.,TRBJ1-1,CSVEDEGTEAFF,TGCAGCGTTGAAGACGAGGGTACTGAAGCTTTCTTT
TRBV11-2,.,.,TRBJ2-1,CASNPSGSLTTYNEQFF,TGTGCCAGCAATCCATCGGGCTCACTAACGACCTACAATGAGCAGTTCTTC
TRBV20-1,.,.,TRBJ2-7,CSARDPVRGVWNEQYF,TGCAGTGCTAGAGATCCGGTTAGAGGGGTTTGGAACGAGCAGTACTTC
TRBV5-1,few,.,TRBJ1-2,CASSLDAGFNYGYTF,TGCGCCAGCAGCTTGGACGCGGGGTTTAACTATGGCTACACCTTC
TRBV12-3/TRBV12-4,many,TRBD1,TRBJ2-5,CASSLAGTGETQYF,TGTGCCAGCAGTTTGGCTGGGACAGGGGAGACCCAGTACTTC
TRBV5-6,.,.,TRBJ2-1,CASSSNPQREVYNEQFF,TGTGCCAGCAGCTCAAACCCACAGAGGGAAGTTTACAATGAGCAGTTCTTC
TRBV4-1,.,TRBD2,TRBJ2-1,CASSQGITSGIGNSYNEQFF,TGCGCCAGCAGCCAAGGTATCACTAGCGGGATTGGGAACTCCTACAATGAGCAGTTCTTC
TRBV18,.,.,TRBJ2-3,CASSPRLKNTDTQYF,TGTGCCAGCTCACCACGACTTAAAAACACAGATACGCAGTATTTT
TRBV3-1,many,.,TRBJ2-1,CASSTPRGNEQFF,TGTGCCAGCAGCACCCCCCGGGGCAATGAGCAGTTCTTC
TRBV2,.,TRBD2,TRBJ2-1,CASPGLAGVNEQFF,TGTGCCAGCCCCGGACTAGCGGGAGTCAATGAGCAGTTCTTC
TRBV29-1,few,.,TRBJ2-2,CSVLTPKGHMNTGELFF,TGCAGCGTGCTAACTCCTAAGGGACACATGAACACCGGGGAGCTGTTTTTT
TRBV9,many,TRBD2,TRBJ2-6,CASSVSGISGANVLTF,TGTGCCAGCAGCGTTAGCGGGATAAGTGGGGCCAACGTCCTGACTTTC
TRBV27,.,TRBD2,TRBJ2-2,CATRQGAGDRTGELFF,TGTGCCACAAGACAAGGAGCGGGAGATCGGACCGGGGAGCTGTTTTTT
TRBV7-9,few,.,TRBJ2-7,CASSSPSQGSYEQYF,TGTGCCAGCAGCTCCCCGTCACAGGGTAGCTACGAGCAGTACTTC
TRBV9,few,.,TRBJ2-5,CASSVAGQSETQYF,TGTGCCAGCAGCGTAGCGGGGCAGTCGGAGACCCAGTACTTC
TRBV12-3/TRBV12-4,.,TRBD2,TRBJ2-1,CASSFEAGSYNEQFF,TGTGCCAGCAGTTTCGAAGCGGGATCCTACAATGAGCAGTTCTTC
TRBV4-1,.,.,TRBJ1-4,CASSQDRGIGRPNEKLFF,TGCGCCAGCAGCCAAGATAGGGGGATCGGCAGACCTAATGAAAAACTGTTTTTT
TRBV18,few,TRBD1,TRBJ1-3,CASSPPTQGTAGNTIYF,TGTGCCAGCTCACCTCCGACACAGGGGACTGCTGGAAACACCATATATTTT
TRBV20-1,.,.,TRBJ1-1,CSAQIPDELVWNTEAFF,TGCAGTGCCCAGATACCCGACGAACTAGTATGGAACACTGAAGCTTTCTTT
TRBV5-1,few,.,TRBJ2-3,CASSLIGRPTDTQYF,TGCGCCAGCAGCTTGATAGGCCGACCCACAGATACGCAGTATTTT
TRBV5-1,.,TRBD2,TRBJ2-7,CASTAAGSAYEQYF,TGCGCCAGCACCGCAGCGGGAAGTGCCTACGAGCAGTACTTC
TRBV5-5,few,.,TRBJ2-1,CASSLGTYSYNEQFF,TGTGCCAGCAGCTTGGGGACTTACTCCTACAATGAGCAGTTCTTC
TRBV4-2,.,.,TRBJ2-1,CASSSQKDLGGNEQFF,TGTGCCAGCAGCTCTCAAAAAGATCTAGGGGGCAATGAGCAGTTCTTC
TRBV5-1,few,TRBD2,TRBJ2-7,CASSYAGDDDEQYF,TGCGCCAGCAGCTACGCGGGAGATGATGACGAGCAGTACTTC
TRBV11-3,.,.,TRBJ2-1,CASSTIGTNNEQFF,TGTGCCAGCAGTACAATCGGGACGAACAATGAGCAGTTCTTC